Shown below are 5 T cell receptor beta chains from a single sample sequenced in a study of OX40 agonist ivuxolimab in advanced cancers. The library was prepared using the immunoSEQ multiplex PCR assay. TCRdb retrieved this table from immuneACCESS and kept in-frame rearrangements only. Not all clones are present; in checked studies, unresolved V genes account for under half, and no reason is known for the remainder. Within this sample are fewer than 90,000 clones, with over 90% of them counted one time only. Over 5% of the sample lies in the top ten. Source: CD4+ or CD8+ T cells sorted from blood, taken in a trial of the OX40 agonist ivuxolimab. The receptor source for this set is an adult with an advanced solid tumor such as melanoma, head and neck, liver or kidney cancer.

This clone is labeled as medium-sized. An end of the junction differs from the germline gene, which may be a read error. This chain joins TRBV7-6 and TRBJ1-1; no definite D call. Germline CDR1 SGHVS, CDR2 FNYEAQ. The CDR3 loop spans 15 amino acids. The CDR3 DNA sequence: TGTGCCAGCAGTTTAGACACATACCCGAACACTGAAGCTTTCTTT. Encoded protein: CASSLDTYPNTEAFF.

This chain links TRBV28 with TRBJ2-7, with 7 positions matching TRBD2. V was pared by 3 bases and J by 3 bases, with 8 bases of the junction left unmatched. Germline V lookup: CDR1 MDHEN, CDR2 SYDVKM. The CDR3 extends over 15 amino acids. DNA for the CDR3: TGTGCCAGCAGTTTCCCCCCGGGAGGCGGCTACGAGCAGTACTTC. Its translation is CASSFPPGGGYEQYF. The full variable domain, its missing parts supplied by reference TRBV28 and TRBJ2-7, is DVKVTQSSRYLVKRTGEKVFLECVQDMDHENMFWYRQDPGLGLRLIYFSYDVKMKEKGDIPEGYSVSREKKERFSLILESASTNQTSMYLCASSFPPGGGYEQYFGPGTRLTVT.

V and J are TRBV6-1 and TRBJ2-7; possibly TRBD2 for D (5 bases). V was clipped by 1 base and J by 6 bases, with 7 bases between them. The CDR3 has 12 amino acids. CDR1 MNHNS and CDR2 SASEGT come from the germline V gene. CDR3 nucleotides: TGTGCCAGCAGTGAAGGTAGCGTCGAGCAGTACTTC. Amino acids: CASSEGSVEQYF.

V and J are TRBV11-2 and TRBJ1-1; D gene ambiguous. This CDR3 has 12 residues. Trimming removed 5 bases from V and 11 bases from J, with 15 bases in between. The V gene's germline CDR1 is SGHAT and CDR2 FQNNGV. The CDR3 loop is CASSEVRREAFF. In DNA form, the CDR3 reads TGTGCCAGCAGCGAAGTCAGGAGGGAGGCTTTCTTT.

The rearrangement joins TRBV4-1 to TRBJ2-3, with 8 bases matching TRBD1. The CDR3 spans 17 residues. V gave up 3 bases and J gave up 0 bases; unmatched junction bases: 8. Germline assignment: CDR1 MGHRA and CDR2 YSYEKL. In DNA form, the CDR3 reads TGCGCCAGCAGCCATCCGAAACAGGGGGTGAGCACAGATACGCAGTATTTT. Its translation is CASSHPKQGVSTDTQYF.